The 4 T cell receptor beta chains given below trace back to one sample, sequenced in a study of T cell repertoires in cytomegalovirus infection. Each CDR3 protein is one row after TCRdb ran MiXCR on the reads. The sample lists about 490,000 distinct CDR3 sequences, more than 20% occurring once. The sequencing input was PBMCs. Source of these receptors: a human donor in good health (CMV status not recorded). Some clones in this sample may be carry-over from other donors' samples.

This clonotype has at least ten counts. The gene calls are TRBV7-6 and TRBJ2-3; perhaps TRBD2 as D (6 bases). The CDR3 is made up of 14 amino acids. V was trimmed by 5 bases and J by 2 bases, leaving 11 bases between them. CDR1 is SGHVS and CDR2 is FNYEAQ in the germline V gene. The DNA of the CDR3 is TGTGCCAGCAGCGCCGGGACTGTCACAGATACGCAGTATTTT. This gives the protein CASSAGTVTDTQYF.

The chain carries TRBV20-1 and TRBJ2-7, with a weak D call TRBD1 (6 bases). V shed 5 bases and J shed 2 bases, with 16 bases lying between them. The CDR3 spans 14 residues. In germline, CDR1 is DFQATT, CDR2 SNEGSKA (reference sequence). The DNA for the CDR3 is TGCAGTGCTCGCGATGGACAGTCAACCTACGAGCAGTACGTC. It specifies CSARDGQSTYEQYV.

The chain is built from TRBV7-8 and TRBJ2-1, with D possibly being TRBD1 (5 bases). The CDR3 extends over 15 amino acids. Germline V gene data show CDR1 as SGHVS and CDR2 as FQNEAQ. V lost 6 bases to trimming and J lost 1 base, with 13 bases between them. CDR3 in amino acids: CASSQSRVSYNEQFF. In DNA, the CDR3 is TGTGCCAGCAGTCAAAGCAGGGTTTCCTACAATGAGCAGTTCTTC.

This sequence joins TRBV7-2 and TRBJ2-7; 10 bases are a match to TRBD2. The CDR3 is 15 residues long. Germline lookup yields CDR1 SGHTA and CDR2 FQGNSA. Trimming removed 4 bases from V and 2 bases from J; junction bases left unmatched: 5. The CDR3 DNA reads TGTGCCAGCAGCTCCGAACTAGCGGGAACCTACGAGCAGTACGTC. It encodes CASSSELAGTYEQYV.